The 9 T cell receptor beta chains below were found in one sample sequenced in a study of blood T cell repertoires in COVID-19. TCRdb's copy holds only in-frame clones and misses some; the assay was immunoSEQ multiplex PCR. The sample records around 250,000 clones, 88% being singletons. The sequencing input was peripheral blood. Receptor source: a human donor in a cohort sampled during active COVID-19.

V usage is TRBV6-2 or TRBV6-3 and J usage is TRBJ1-1; 9 bases line up with TRBD1. The CDR3 is 14 residues long. CDR1 and CDR2 from the germline V gene are MNHEY and SVGEGT. J lost 2 bases, V lost 4 bases, and 2 bases had no gene match. The CDR3 loop is CASSLTGGNTEAFF. DNA for the CDR3: TGTGCCAGCAGTTTGACAGGGGGTAACACTGAAGCTTTCTTT.

The chain uses TRBV30 and TRBJ2-7; 10 nucleotides match TRBD1. Germline CDR1 reads GTSNPN; CDR2 reads SVGIG (reference sequence). The J segment lost 5 bases and the V segment lost 5 bases, leaving 9 bases of the junction unmatched. CDR3 length: 14 amino acids. The CDR3 DNA reads TGTGCCTGGTCAACCGGGACAGGGGTCCACGAGCAGTACTTC. It yields the protein CAWSTGTGVHEQYF. The whole variable domain, remainder taken from reference TRBV30 and TRBJ2-7, is SQTIHQWPATLVQPVGSPLSLECTVEGTSNPNLYWYRQAAGRGLQLLFYSVGIGQISSEVPQNLSASRPQDRQFILSSKKLLLSDSGFYLCAWSTGTGVHEQYFGPGTRLTVT.

The chain joins TRBV6-2 or TRBV6-3 to TRBJ2-7, with 7 bases aligning to TRBD1. V trimming: 4 bases; J trimming: 3 bases; junction bases outside the gene matches: 9. The length of the CDR3 is 15 residues. From germline, CDR1 is MNHEY and CDR2 SVGEGT. As DNA, the CDR3 is TGTGCCAGCAGTTCCGCCGGGACAGACCTCTACGAGCAGTACTTC. Its protein is CASSSAGTDLYEQYF.

J is TRBJ2-1 and V is TRBV6-2 or TRBV6-3; 12 nucleotides align to TRBD2. V lost 2 bases to trimming and J lost 5 bases; unmatched junction nucleotides: 4. The CDR3 extends over 16 amino acids. CDR1 and CDR2 (germline): MNHEY, SVGEGT. DNA of the CDR3: TGTGCCAGCAGTTACGGACTAGCGGGGATTAACAATGAGCAGTTCTTC. This translates into CASSYGLAGINNEQFF.

A few counts support this clone. In DNA form, the CDR3 reads TGTGCCAGCTCACCACCGGTGGGCAGGAACACCGGGGAGCTGTTTTTT. Its protein is CASSPPVGRNTGELFF. The chain couples TRBV18 to TRBJ2-2; unclear D gene. This CDR3 is 16 amino acids long. CDR1 KGHSH and CDR2 LQKENI come from the germline V gene. V lost 0 bases to trimming and J lost 1 base, with 9 bases between them.

A single count supports this clone. The chain couples TRBV7-9 to TRBJ1-4; D ambiguous. The CDR3 is 17 residues long. V was pared by 1 base and J by 0 bases, with 12 bases between. Germline values: CDR1 SEHNR, CDR2 FQNEAQ (reference sequence). The CDR3 is CASSLGLRGATNEKLFF. Here the CDR3 DNA reads TGTGCCAGCAGCTTAGGACTCCGGGGTGCAACTAATGAAAAACTGTTTTTT. Full variable domain (remainder filled in from reference TRBV7-9 and TRBJ1-4): DTGVSQNPRHKITKRGQNVTFRCDPISEHNRLYWYRQTLGQGPEFLTYFQNEAQLEKSRLLSDRFSAERPKGSFSTLEIQRTEQGDSAMYLCASSLGLRGATNEKLFFGSGTQLSVL.

The chain combines TRBV10-2 with TRBJ2-5; 14 bases are shared with TRBD2. Germline-derived CDR1 and CDR2 are WSHSY and SAAADI. The CDR3 runs to 16 residues. The ends lost 2 bases at V and 4 bases at J; junction bases unmatched: 3. CDR3 region: CASSEGLAGGPETQYF. CDR3 nucleotides: TGCGCCAGCAGTGAGGGACTAGCGGGGGGCCCAGAGACCCAGTACTTC.

This chain connects TRBV6-5 to TRBJ2-7, with a possible D match to TRBD2 (6 bases). V was trimmed by 0 bases and J by 4 bases, leaving 13 bases between them. Germline CDR1 MNHEY, CDR2 SVGAGI. The CDR3 loop spans 15 amino acids. This chain's CDR3 is CASSYSEGIGYEQYF. CDR3 nucleotide sequence: TGTGCCAGCAGTTACTCGGAGGGGATCGGATACGAGCAGTACTTC.

V usage is TRBV7-8 and J usage is TRBJ1-3; the D is unclear. The CDR3 extends over 14 amino acids. Trimming shortened V by 9 bases and J by 8 bases, and 20 bases separated the two germline ends. Per germline, CDR1 SGHVS and CDR2 FQNEAQ. The chain's CDR3 is CASSPDGTRDTIYF. The CDR3 DNA reads TGTGCCAGTTCACCGGACGGAACGAGGGACACCATATATTTT.